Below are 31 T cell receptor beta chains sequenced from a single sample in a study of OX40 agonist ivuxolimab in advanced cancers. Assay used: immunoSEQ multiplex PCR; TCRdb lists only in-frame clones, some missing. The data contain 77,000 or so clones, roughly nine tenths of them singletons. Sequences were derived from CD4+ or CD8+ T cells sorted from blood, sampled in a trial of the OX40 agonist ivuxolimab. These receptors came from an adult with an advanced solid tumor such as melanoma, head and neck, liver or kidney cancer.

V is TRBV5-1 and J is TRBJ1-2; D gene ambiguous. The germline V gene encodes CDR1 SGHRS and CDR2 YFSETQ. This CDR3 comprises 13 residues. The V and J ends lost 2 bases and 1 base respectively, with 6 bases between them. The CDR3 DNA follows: TGCGCCAGCAGCTTCGCAGTTAACTATGGCTACACCTTC. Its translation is CASSFAVNYGYTF.

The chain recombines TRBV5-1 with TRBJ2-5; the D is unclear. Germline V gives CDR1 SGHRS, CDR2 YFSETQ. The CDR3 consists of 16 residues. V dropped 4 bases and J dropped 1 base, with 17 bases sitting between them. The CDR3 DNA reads TGCGCCAGCAGCGTTGGTGACGTATTGGGCCAAGAGACCCAGTACTTC. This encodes CASSVGDVLGQETQYF.

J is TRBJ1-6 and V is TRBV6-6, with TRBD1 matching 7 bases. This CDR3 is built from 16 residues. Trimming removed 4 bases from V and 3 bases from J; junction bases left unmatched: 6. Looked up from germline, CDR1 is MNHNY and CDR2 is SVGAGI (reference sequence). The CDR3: CASSSSRQGYNSPLHF. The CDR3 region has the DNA TGTGCCAGCAGTTCATCCCGACAGGGCTATAATTCACCCCTCCACTTT.

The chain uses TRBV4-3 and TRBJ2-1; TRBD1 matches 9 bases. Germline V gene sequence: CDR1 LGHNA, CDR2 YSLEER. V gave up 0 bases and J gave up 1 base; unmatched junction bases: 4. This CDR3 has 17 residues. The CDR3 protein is CASSQDHGQGSYNEQFF. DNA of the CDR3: TGCGCCAGCAGCCAAGATCATGGACAGGGGTCCTACAATGAGCAGTTCTTC.

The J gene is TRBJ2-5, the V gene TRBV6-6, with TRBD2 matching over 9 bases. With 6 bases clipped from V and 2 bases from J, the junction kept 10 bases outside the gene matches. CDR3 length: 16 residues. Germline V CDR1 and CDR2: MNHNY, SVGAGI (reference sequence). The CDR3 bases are TGTGCCAGCAGGCTCGGGACTAGCAGATCGCAAGAGACCCAGTACTTC. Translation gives CASRLGTSRSQETQYF.

This CDR3 is CASSVDPTLPTQYF. CDR3 DNA: TGTGCCAGCAGCGTGGACCCTACACTACCTACGCAGTATTTT. The chain recombines TRBV9 with TRBJ2-3, with unresolved D. CDR3 length equals 14 residues. Trimming removed 2 bases from V and 8 bases from J, with 15 bases in between. From germline, CDR1 is SGDLS and CDR2 YYNGEE.

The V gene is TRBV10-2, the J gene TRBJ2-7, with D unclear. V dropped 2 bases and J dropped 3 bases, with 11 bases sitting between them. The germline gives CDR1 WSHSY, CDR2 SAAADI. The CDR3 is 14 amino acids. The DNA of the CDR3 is TGCGCCAGCAGTGAGGGGCTAGAGTACTACGAGCAGTACTTC. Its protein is CASSEGLEYYEQYF.

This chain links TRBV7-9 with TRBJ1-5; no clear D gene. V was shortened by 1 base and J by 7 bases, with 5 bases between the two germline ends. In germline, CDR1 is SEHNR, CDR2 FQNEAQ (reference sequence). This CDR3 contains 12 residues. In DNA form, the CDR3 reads TGTGCCAGCAGCTTAGTTAACCAGCCCCAGCATTTT. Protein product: CASSLVNQPQHF.

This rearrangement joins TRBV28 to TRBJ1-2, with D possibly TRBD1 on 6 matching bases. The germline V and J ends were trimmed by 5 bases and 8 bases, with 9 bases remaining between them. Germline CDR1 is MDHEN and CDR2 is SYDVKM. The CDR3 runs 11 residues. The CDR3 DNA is TGTGCCAGCAGTACCACAGGGGGCTACACCTTC. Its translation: CASSTTGGYTF.

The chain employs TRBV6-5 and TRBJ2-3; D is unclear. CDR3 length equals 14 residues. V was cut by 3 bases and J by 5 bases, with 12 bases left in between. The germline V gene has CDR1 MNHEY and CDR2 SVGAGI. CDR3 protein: CASSYTRLVDTQYF. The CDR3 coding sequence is TGTGCCAGCAGTTATACCCGACTGGTAGATACGCAGTATTTT.

CDR3 in amino acids: CASSAGLAGQTYEQYF. In DNA, the CDR3 is TGTGCCAGCTCAGCGGGACTAGCGGGACAGACCTACGAGCAGTACTTC. This chain joins TRBV18 and TRBJ2-7; the match to TRBD2 covers 13 bases. V shed 5 bases and J 2 bases; nucleotides not matched to a gene: 6. Per the germline V gene, CDR1 is KGHSH and CDR2 is LQKENI. The CDR3 is 16 residues long.

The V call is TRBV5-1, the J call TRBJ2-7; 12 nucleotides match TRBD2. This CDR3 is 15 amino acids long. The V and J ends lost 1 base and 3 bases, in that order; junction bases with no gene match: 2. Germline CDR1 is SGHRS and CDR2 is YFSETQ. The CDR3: CASSLSGLAGYEQYF. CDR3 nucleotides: TGCGCCAGCAGCTTGTCGGGACTAGCGGGCTACGAGCAGTACTTC.

CDR3 nucleotide sequence: TGCGCCAGCAGCTTGGGCGGCGGGGGGGCTCCGTTCTTC. It translates to CASSLGGGGAPFF. The V call is TRBV5-1, the J call TRBJ2-1; 9 nucleotides match TRBD2. CDR3 size: 13 residues. The junction had 7 bases not matched to a gene; V was cut back by 0 bases and J by 15 bases. Germline V gene lookup returns CDR1 SGHRS and CDR2 YFSETQ.

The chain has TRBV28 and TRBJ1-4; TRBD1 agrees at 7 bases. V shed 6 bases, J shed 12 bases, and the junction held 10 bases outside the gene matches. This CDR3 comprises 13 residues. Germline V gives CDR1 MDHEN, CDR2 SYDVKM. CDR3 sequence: CASRSNQGGQLFF. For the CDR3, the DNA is TGTGCCAGCAGATCAAACCAGGGGGGTCAACTGTTTTTT. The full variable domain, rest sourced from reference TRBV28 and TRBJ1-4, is DVKVTQSSRYLVKRTGEKVFLECVQDMDHENMFWYRQDPGLGLRLIYFSYDVKMKEKGDIPEGYSVSREKKERFSLILESASTNQTSMYLCASRSNQGGQLFFGSGTQLSVL.

For the CDR3, the DNA is TGTGCCAGCAGCTGGTGTCGGCAACAAAGTCGGGCCAACGTCCTGACTTTC. Amino acids: CASSWCRQQSRANVLTF. The V and J genes are TRBV11-2 and TRBJ2-6; no definite D call. Germline V gene sequence: CDR1 SGHAT, CDR2 FQNNGV. Trimming shortened V by 4 bases and J by 5 bases, and 18 bases separated the two germline ends. The CDR3 length is 17 residues.

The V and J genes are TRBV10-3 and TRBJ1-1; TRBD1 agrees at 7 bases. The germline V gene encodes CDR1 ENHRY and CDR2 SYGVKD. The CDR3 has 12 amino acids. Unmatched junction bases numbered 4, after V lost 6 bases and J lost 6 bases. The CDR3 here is CAISRDRSEAFF. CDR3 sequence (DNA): TGTGCCATCAGCCGGGACAGATCTGAAGCTTTCTTT.

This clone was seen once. The CDR3 here is CASSLAGTDTQYF. Here the CDR3 DNA reads TGTGCCAGCTCCTTGGCGGGCACAGATACGCAGTATTTT. The J gene is TRBJ2-3, the V gene TRBV6-5; unclear D gene. The length of the CDR3 is 13 residues. The V gene lost 8 bases and the J gene lost 1 base, with 10 bases spanning the gap. Germline assignment: CDR1 MNHEY and CDR2 SVGAGI.

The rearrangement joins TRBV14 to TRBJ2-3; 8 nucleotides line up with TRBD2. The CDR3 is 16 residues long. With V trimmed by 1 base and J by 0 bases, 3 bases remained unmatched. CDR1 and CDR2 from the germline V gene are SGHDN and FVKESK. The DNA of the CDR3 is TGTGCCAGCAGCCAAGGGCTAGCGGGTAGCACAGATACGCAGTATTTT. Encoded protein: CASSQGLAGSTDTQYF.

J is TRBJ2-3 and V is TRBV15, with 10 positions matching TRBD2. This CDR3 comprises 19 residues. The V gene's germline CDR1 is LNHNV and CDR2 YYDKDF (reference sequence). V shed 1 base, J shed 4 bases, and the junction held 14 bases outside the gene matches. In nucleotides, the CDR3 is TGTGCCACCAGCAGAGGGGGTAGCGGGGGGAGCCGTAGGGCAGATACGCAGTATTTT. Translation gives CATSRGGSGGSRRADTQYF.

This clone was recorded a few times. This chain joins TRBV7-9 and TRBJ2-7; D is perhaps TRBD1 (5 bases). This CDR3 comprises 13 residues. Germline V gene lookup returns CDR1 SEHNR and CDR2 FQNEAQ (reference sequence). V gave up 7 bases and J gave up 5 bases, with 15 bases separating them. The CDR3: CASNQTPGNEQYF. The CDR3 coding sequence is TGTGCCAGCAACCAAACTCCAGGGAACGAGCAGTACTTC.

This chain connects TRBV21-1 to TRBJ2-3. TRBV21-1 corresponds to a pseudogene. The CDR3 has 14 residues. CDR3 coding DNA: TGTGCCAGCTCCTGTTTAGGGATCACAGATACGCAGTATTTT. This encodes CASSCLGITDTQYF.

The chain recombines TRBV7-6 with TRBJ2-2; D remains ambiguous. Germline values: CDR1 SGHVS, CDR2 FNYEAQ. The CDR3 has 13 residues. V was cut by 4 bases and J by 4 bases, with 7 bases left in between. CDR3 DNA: TGTGCCAGCAGCTATCAGGCCACCGGGGAGCTGTTTTTT. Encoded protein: CASSYQATGELFF.

The CDR3 sequence is CASSLYQGLEETQYF. DNA of the CDR3: TGCGCCAGCAGCTTGTATCAGGGGTTAGAAGAGACCCAGTACTTC. This sequence joins TRBV5-1 and TRBJ2-5; D may be TRBD1 (6 bases). This CDR3 contains 15 residues. CDR1 SGHRS and CDR2 YFSETQ come from the germline V gene. V was cut by 1 base and J by 3 bases, with 13 bases left in between.

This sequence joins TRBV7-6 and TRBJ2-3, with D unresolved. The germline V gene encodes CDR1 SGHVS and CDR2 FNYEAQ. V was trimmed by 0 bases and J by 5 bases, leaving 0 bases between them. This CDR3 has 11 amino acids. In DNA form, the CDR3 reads TGTGCCAGCAGCTTAGCAGATACGCAGTATTTT. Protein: CASSLADTQYF.

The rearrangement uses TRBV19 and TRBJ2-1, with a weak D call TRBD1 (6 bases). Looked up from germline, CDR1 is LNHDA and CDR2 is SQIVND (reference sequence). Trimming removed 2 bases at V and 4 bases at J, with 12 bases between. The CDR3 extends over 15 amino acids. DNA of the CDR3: TGTGCCAGTAGTATATCCGGGACACTTTACAATGAGCAGTTCTTC. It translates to CASSISGTLYNEQFF.

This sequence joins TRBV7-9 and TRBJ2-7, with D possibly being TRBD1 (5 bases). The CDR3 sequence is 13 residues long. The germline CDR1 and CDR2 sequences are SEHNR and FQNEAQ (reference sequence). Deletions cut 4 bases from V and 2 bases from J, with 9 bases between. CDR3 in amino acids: CASSSQGPYEQYF. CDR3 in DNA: TGTGCCAGCAGCTCCCAGGGTCCCTACGAGCAGTACTTC.

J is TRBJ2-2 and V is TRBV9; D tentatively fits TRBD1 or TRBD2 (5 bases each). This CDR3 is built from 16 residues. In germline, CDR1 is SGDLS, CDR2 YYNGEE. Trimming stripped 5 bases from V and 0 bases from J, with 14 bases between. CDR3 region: CASSDTGAANTGELFF. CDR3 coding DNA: TGTGCCAGCAGTGACACCGGGGCAGCGAACACCGGGGAGCTGTTTTTT. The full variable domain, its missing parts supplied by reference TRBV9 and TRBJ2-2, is DSGVTQTPKHLITATGQRVTLRCSPRSGDLSVYWYQQSLDQGLQFLIQYYNGEERAKGNILERFSAQQFPDLHSELNLSSLELGDSALYFCASSDTGAANTGELFFGEGSRLTVL.

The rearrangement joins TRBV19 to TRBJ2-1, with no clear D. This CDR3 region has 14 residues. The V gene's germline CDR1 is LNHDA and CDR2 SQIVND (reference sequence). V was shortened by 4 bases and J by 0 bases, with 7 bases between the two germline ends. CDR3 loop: CASSKTVSYNEQFF. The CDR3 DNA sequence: TGTGCCAGTAGTAAGACTGTCTCCTACAATGAGCAGTTCTTC.

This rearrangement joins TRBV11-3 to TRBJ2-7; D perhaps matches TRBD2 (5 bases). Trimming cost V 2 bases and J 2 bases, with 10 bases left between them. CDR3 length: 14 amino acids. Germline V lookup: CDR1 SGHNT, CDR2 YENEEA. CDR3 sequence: CASSLNGKTYEQYF. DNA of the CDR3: TGTGCCAGCAGCTTAAACGGGAAGACCTACGAGCAGTACTTC.

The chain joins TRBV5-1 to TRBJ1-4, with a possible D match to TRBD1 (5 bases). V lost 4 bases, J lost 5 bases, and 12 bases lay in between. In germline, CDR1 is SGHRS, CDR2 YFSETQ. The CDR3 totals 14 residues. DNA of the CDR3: TGCGCCAGCAGCGATGACAAGGGGAATGAAAAACTGTTTTTT. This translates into CASSDDKGNEKLFF.

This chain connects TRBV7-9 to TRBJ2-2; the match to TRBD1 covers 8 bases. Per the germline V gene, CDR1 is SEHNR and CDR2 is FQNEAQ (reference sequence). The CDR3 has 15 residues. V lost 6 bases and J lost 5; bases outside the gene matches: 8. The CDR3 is CASRNRGSTTGELFF. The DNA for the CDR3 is TGTGCCAGCAGAAACAGGGGGTCTACGACCGGGGAGCTGTTTTTT.